Shown below are 17 T cell receptor beta chains from a single sample sequenced in a study of blood T cell repertoires in COVID-19 (dated by TCRdb to 2020 to 2021). Libraries were made using the immunoSEQ multiplex PCR assay. TCRdb provides this immuneACCESS table in a form limited to in-frame rearrangements. Some clones are lacking; in checked studies, under half of them reflect an unresolved V gene, and why the rest are absent is not known. The sample records some 58,000 clones, around 93% of which are singletons. Approximately 4.2% of the sample belongs to the ten largest clones. Sequencing was done on a sample of peripheral blood. The receptors shown here come from a man aged 45-60 years with active COVID-19.

This chain links TRBV7-9 with TRBJ1-4; D not resolved. Germline CDR1 and CDR2: SEHNR and FQNEAQ (reference sequence). V was shortened by 5 bases and J by 1 base, with 14 bases between the two germline ends. There are 16 residues in the CDR3. CDR3 amino acids: CASSLSRGLTNEKLFF. The CDR3 nucleotides are TGTGCCAGCAGCCTCAGCCGGGGATTAACTAATGAAAAACTGTTTTTT. Combining the CDR3 with reference TRBV7-9 and TRBJ1-4 gives the whole variable domain DTGVSQNPRHKITKRGQNVTFRCDPISEHNRLYWYRQTLGQGPEFLTYFQNEAQLEKSRLLSDRFSAERPKGSFSTLEIQRTEQGDSAMYLCASSLSRGLTNEKLFFGSGTQLSVL.

The chain couples TRBV4-3 to TRBJ1-6; D not resolved. The CDR3 length is 14 residues. CDR1 and CDR2 from the germline V gene are LGHNA and YSLEER. V was clipped by 0 bases and J by 9 bases, with 9 bases between them. CDR3 protein: CASSQDGGGSPLHF. The CDR3 nucleotides are TGCGCCAGCAGCCAAGATGGCGGCGGTTCACCCCTCCACTTT.

The gene calls are TRBV7-3 and TRBJ2-5; 13 bases fit TRBD2. Trimming removed 4 bases from V and 5 bases from J; junction bases left unmatched: 7. Germline CDR1 is SGHTA and CDR2 is FQGTGA. CDR3 size: 16 residues. DNA of the CDR3: TGTGCCAGCAGCTGCCGGACTAGCGGGAGTTTGGAGACCCAGTACTTC. Its translation: CASSCRTSGSLETQYF. The full variable domain, rest sourced from reference TRBV7-3 and TRBJ2-5, is GAGVSQTPSNKVTEKGKYVELRCDPISGHTALYWYRQSLGQGPEFLIYFQGTGAADDSGLPNDRFFAVRPEGSVSTLKIQRTERGDSAVYLCASSCRTSGSLETQYFGPGTRLLVL.

CDR3 coding DNA: TGTGCCAGCAGCCAAGGGGGCAGCAGCAATGAGCAGTTCTTC. Translation gives CASSQGGSSNEQFF. The chain couples TRBV3-1 (or the pseudogene TRBV3-2) to TRBJ2-1; a possible D gene is TRBD1 (5 bases). Germline CDR1 and CDR2: LGHDT and YNNKEL (reference sequence). The CDR3 consists of 14 residues. Trimming removed 1 base from V and 6 bases from J, with 10 bases in between.

V gene TRBV11-2 combines with J gene TRBJ2-1; 7 bases align to TRBD2. With 6 bases clipped from V and 7 bases from J, the junction kept 24 bases outside the gene matches. CDR3 length: 19 amino acids. CDR1 is SGHAT and CDR2 is FQNNGV in the germline V gene. This chain's CDR3 is CASRLGLAVVEDGYNEQFF. CDR3 nucleotides: TGTGCCAGCAGGCTCGGGCTAGCGGTGGTTGAGGACGGATATAATGAGCAGTTCTTC.

The chain has TRBV7-2 and TRBJ2-2; 7 bases align to TRBD1. This CDR3 has 14 residues. J lost 2 bases, V lost 8 bases, and 5 bases had no gene match. Germline-derived CDR1 and CDR2 are SGHTA and FQGNSA. CDR3 DNA sequence: TGTGCCAGCTTTGAGGGGGCAAACACCGGGGAGCTGTTTTTT. Residues: CASFEGANTGELFF.

This clone was found once. V usage is TRBV5-4 and J usage is TRBJ2-5; TRBD2 aligns across 8 bases. Germline CDR1 and CDR2: SGHNT and YYREEE (reference sequence). J lost 1 base, V lost 7 bases, and 9 bases had no gene match. This CDR3 contains 15 residues. CDR3 in DNA: TGTGCCAGCTCAGGGGACGCGGGGGGCCAAGAGACCCAGTACTTC. Protein: CASSGDAGGQETQYF.

There are a few counts of this clone. The gene calls are TRBV10-1 and TRBJ2-2, with D possibly matching TRBD1 (6 bases). The length of the CDR3 is 16 residues. V lost 6 bases to trimming and J lost 4 bases, with 18 bases between them. Germline values: CDR1 WNHNN, CDR2 SYGVQD (reference sequence). The CDR3 nucleotides are TGCGCCAGCAGACGCAAACAGGGTTCGGGCACCGGGGAGCTGTTTTTT. Translated, it gives CASRRKQGSGTGELFF.

This chain uses TRBV5-6 with TRBJ2-3; D is undetermined. CDR1 SGHDT and CDR2 YYEEEE come from the germline V gene. The V end lost 0 bases, the J end lost 5 bases, and 7 bases lay between the germline ends. This CDR3 has 13 amino acids. As DNA, the CDR3 is TGTGCCAGCAGCTTGGGGAGAGGAGATACGCAGTATTTT. Its translation: CASSLGRGDTQYF.

The V call is TRBV9, the J call TRBJ2-5, with 7 nucleotides matching TRBD2. The V segment lost 0 bases and the J segment 6 bases; nucleotides outside the gene matches: 8. The CDR3 consists of 15 residues. The germline gives CDR1 SGDLS, CDR2 YYNGEE. The CDR3, as DNA: TGTGCCAGCAGCGTAGAGTCTGGCGGGGGACAGACCCAGTACTTC. It specifies CASSVESGGGQTQYF.

The rearrangement joins TRBV5-4 to TRBJ1-2; possibly TRBD1 for D (5 bases). The CDR3 has 17 amino acids. Germline assignment: CDR1 SGHNT and CDR2 YYREEE (reference sequence). V lost 0 bases, J lost 4 bases, and 19 bases lay in between. The CDR3 loop reads CASSLAGVEGSTYGYTF. The CDR3 DNA sequence: TGTGCCAGCAGCTTGGCCGGCGTGGAGGGGTCTACCTATGGCTACACCTTC.

V gene TRBV27 combines with J gene TRBJ2-7; 8 bases fit TRBD2. Germline trimming cut 0 bases from V and 2 bases from J; bases unmatched to any gene: 6. CDR1 is MNHEY and CDR2 is SMNVEV in the germline V gene (reference sequence). The CDR3 runs 16 residues. CDR3 in amino acids: CASSLSSASGPYEQYF. Written as DNA, the CDR3 is TGTGCCAGCAGTTTATCGTCGGCTAGCGGGCCCTACGAGCAGTACTTC.

The rearrangement links TRBV5-6 to TRBJ1-6, with 10 bases matching TRBD1. The trim removed 2 bases at V and 9 bases at J, leaving 2 bases unmatched. The CDR3 is 14 residues long. The germline gives CDR1 SGHDT, CDR2 YYEEEE. CDR3 sequence reads: CASSLGQGGSPLHF. The CDR3 nucleotides are TGTGCCAGCAGCTTAGGACAGGGGGGTTCACCCCTCCACTTT.

The chain has TRBV11-2 and TRBJ1-4; the match to TRBD1 covers 8 bases. The V gene's germline CDR1 is SGHAT and CDR2 FQNNGV. There are 16 residues in the CDR3. V lost 2 bases to trimming and J lost 7 bases; unmatched junction nucleotides: 9. The CDR3 DNA reads as TGTGCCAGCAGCTTATCGCCTGGACAGGGAATTGAAAAACTGTTTTTT. This sequence encodes CASSLSPGQGIEKLFF.

In its sample, this clone ranks as medium-sized. This sequence joins TRBV6-6 and TRBJ2-1; D gene ambiguous. Germline-derived CDR1 and CDR2 are MNHNY and SVGAGI (reference sequence). This CDR3 region has 11 residues. With 5 bases removed from V and 9 bases from J, the gap between germline ends came to 8 bases. The CDR3 reads CASSPSGEQFF. The CDR3 nucleotides read TGTGCCAGCAGTCCCTCGGGTGAGCAGTTCTTC.

The chain joins TRBV21-1 to TRBJ1-5. TRBV21-1 corresponds to a pseudogene. The CDR3 sequence is 16 residues long. The CDR3 bases are TGTGCCAGCAGCAAAGAGCGGGGAGCGGGCAATCAGCCCCAGCATTTT. Encoded protein: CASSKERGAGNQPQHF.

The chain is built from TRBV29-1 and TRBJ2-1; TRBD2 matches at 16 bases. In germline, CDR1 is SQVTM, CDR2 ANQGSEA. The V gene end was trimmed by 5 bases and the J gene end by 4 bases; junction bases not matched to a gene: 14. This CDR3 region has 19 residues. DNA for the CDR3: TGCAGCGTTTATATTCTACCCGGGACTAGCGGGAGGGAATACAATGAGCAGTTCTTC. Its protein product is CSVYILPGTSGREYNEQFF.